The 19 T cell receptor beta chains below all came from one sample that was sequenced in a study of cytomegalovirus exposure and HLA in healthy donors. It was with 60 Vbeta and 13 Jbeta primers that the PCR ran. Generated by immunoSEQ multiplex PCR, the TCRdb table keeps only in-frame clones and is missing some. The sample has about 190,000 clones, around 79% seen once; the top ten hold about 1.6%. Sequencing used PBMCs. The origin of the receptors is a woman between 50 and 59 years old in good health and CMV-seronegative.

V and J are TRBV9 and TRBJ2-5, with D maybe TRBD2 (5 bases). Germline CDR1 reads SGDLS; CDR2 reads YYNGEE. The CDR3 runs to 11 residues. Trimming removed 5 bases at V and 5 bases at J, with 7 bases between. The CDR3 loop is CASSSGETQYF. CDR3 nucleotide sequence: TGTGCCAGCAGTTCGGGGGAGACCCAGTACTTC.

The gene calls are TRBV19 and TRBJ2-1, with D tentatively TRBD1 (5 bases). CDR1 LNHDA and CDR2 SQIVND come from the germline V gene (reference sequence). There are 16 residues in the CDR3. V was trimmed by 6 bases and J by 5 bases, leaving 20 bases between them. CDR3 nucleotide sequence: TGTGCCAGTAGAAACCGCAGGGCACAGGAAAACAATGAGCAGTTCTTC. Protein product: CASRNRRAQENNEQFF.

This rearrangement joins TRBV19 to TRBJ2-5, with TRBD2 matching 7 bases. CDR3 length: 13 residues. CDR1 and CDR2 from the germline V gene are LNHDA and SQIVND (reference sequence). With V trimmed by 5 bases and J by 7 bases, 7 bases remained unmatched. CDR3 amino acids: CASSADWGGTQYF. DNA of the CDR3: TGTGCCAGTAGTGCGGACTGGGGGGGGACCCAGTACTTC.

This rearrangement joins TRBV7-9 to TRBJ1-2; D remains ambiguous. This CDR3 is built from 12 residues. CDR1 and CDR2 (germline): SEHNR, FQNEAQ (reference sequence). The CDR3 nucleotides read TGTTCCACGGCGGATTCCTACTATGGCTACACCTTC. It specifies CSTADSYYGYTF.

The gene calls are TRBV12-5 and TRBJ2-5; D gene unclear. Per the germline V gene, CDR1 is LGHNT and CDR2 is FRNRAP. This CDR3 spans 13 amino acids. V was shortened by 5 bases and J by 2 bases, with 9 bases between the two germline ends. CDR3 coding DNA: TGTGCTAGTGGTATGGGCAGACAAGAGACCCAGTACTTC. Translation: CASGMGRQETQYF.

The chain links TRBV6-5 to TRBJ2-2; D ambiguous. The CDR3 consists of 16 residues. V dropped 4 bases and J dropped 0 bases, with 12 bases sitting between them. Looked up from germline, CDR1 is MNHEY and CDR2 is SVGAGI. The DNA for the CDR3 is TGTGCCAGCAGTTTCCTACGGTCCCCGAACACCGGGGAGCTGTTTTTT. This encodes CASSFLRSPNTGELFF.

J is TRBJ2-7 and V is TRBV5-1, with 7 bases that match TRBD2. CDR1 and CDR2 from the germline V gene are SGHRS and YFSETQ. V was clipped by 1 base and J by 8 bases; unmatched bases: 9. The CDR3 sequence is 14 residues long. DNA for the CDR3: TGCGCCAGCAGCTTGAGCGGGACTCCTATGAAGCAGTACTTC. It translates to CASSLSGTPMKQYF.

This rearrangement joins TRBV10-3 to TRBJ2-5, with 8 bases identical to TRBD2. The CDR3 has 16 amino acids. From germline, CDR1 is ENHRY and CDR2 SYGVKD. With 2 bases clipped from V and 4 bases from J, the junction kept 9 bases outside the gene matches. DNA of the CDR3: TGTGCCATCAGTGAGCCCGCGGAGGCGGGAGGAGAGACCCAGTACTTC. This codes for CAISEPAEAGGETQYF.

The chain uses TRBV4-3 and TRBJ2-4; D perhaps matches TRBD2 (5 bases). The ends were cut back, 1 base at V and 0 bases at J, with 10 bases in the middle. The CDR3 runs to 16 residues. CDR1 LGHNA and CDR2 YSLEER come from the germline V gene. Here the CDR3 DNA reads TGCGCCAGCAGCCAAGGTGGACGGGGAGCCAAAAACATTCAGTACTTC. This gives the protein CASSQGGRGAKNIQYF.

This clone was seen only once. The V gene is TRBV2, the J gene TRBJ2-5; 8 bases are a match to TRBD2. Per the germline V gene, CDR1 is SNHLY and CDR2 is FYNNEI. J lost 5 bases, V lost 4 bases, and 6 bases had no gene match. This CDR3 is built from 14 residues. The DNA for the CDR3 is TGTGCCAGCAGTGCCGTCGGGAGGGGGGAGACCCAGTACTTC. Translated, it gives CASSAVGRGETQYF. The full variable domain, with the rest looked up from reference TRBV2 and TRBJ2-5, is EPEVTQTPSHQVTQMGQEVILRCVPISNHLYFYWYRQILGQKVEFLVSFYNNEISEKSEIFDDQFSVERPDGSNFTLKIRSTKLEDSAMYFCASSAVGRGETQYFGPGTRLLVL.

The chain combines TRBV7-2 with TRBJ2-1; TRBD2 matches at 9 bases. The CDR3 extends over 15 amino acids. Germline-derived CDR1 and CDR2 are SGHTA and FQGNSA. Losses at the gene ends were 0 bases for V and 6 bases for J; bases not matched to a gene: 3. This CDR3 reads CASSLASGRINEQFF. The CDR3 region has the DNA TGTGCCAGCAGCTTAGCCAGCGGGAGGATCAATGAGCAGTTCTTC.

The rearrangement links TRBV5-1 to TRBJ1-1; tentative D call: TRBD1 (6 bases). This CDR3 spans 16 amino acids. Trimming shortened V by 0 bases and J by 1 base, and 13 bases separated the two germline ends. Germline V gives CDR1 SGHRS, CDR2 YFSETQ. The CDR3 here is CASSLGLGTSNTEAFF. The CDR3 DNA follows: TGCGCCAGCAGCTTGGGGCTAGGGACATCGAACACTGAAGCTTTCTTT.

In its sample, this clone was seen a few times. As DNA, the CDR3 is TGTGCCAGCAGCTTAGTTAGGACAGGGAGGCAGTCACCCCTCCACTTT. Its protein product is CASSLVRTGRQSPLHF. The J gene is TRBJ1-6, the V gene TRBV13; 8 bases match TRBD1. V shed 1 base and J 10 bases; nucleotides not matched to a gene: 9. CDR1 is PRHDT and CDR2 is FYEKMQ in the germline V gene (reference sequence). There are 16 residues in the CDR3.

The CDR3 bases are TGTGCCAGCAGGCTCCTCGGCGGCAATTCCTACGAGCAGTACTTC. Amino acids: CASRLLGGNSYEQYF. The genes are TRBV13 and TRBJ2-7; D not certain. Per the germline V gene, CDR1 is PRHDT and CDR2 is FYEKMQ (reference sequence). V lost 6 bases, J lost 1 base, and 16 bases lay in between. This CDR3 is 15 amino acids long.

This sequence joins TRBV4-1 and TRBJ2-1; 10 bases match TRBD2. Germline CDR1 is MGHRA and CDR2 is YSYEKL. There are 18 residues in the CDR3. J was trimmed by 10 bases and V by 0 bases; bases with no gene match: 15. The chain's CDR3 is CASSQERRELAGHEEQFF. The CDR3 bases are TGCGCCAGCAGCCAAGAACGTCGGGAACTAGCGGGACATGAGGAGCAGTTCTTC.

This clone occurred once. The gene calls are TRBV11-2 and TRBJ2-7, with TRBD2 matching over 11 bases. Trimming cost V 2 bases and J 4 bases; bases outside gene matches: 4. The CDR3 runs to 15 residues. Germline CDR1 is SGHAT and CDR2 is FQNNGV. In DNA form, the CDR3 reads TGTGCCAGCAGCTTATTCTCTAGCGGGGGGTACGAGCAGTACTTC. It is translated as CASSLFSSGGYEQYF.

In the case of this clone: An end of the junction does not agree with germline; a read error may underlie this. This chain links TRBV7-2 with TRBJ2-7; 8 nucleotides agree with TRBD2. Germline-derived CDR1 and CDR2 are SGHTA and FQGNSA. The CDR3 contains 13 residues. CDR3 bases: TGTGCCAGCACCTTAGGACTAGCACGGGAGCAGTACTTC. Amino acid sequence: CASTLGLAREQYF.

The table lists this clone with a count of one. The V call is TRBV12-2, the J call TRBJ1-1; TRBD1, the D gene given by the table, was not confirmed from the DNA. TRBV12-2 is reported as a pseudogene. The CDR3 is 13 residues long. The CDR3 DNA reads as TGTGCAAGTCGCTCCTCCAGGGTTCGTGAAGCTTTCTTT. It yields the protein CASRSSRVREAFF.

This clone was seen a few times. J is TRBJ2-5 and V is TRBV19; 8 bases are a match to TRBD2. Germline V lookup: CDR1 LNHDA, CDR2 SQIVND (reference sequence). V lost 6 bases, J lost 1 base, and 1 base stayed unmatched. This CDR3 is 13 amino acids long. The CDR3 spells CASSGTSQETQYF. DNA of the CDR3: TGTGCCAGTAGCGGGACTAGCCAAGAGACCCAGTACTTC.